These 2 T cell receptor beta chains were all obtained from the same sample, sequenced in a study of blood T cell repertoires in COVID-19. Data came from immunoSEQ multiplex PCR; TCRdb stores just in-frame clones and leaves some out. Seen here are more than 150,000 clones, 78% observed once, and the top ten hold about 18%. The specimen sequenced was PBMCs or T cells enriched from blood (not recorded which). The receptors originated from a woman aged 50 to 60 who had recovered from COVID-19.

The V and J genes are TRBV27 and TRBJ2-5; perhaps TRBD2 as D (6 bases). The CDR3 consists of 14 residues. V shed 6 bases and J shed 4 bases, with 15 bases lying between them. Germline V CDR1 and CDR2: MNHEY, SMNVEV (reference sequence). The CDR3 DNA reads as TGTGCCAGCAGCTCGTCGGGGGTGCGAGAGACCCAGTACTTC. It codes for CASSSSGVRETQYF.

The chain combines TRBV7-2 with TRBJ1-3; D is perhaps TRBD1 (5 bases). Trimming stripped 1 base from V and 3 bases from J, with 13 bases between. The CDR3 length is 16 residues. CDR1 is SGHTA, CDR2 FQGNSA, per germline. The CDR3 nucleotides are TGTGCCAGCAGCTTAGGCCCCCGACAGTTTGGAAACACCATATATTTT. Its protein is CASSLGPRQFGNTIYF.